This T cell receptor (beta chain) was sequenced in a study of T cell repertoires in cytomegalovirus infection. Study background: Researchers turned to recently identified HLA-C-restricted CMV epitopes as well as well-studied HLA-B-restricted ones. CMV infection together with matching HLA type was indicated by public TCR beta signatures.

TCRdb analysed the reads with MiXCR anew, one entry per CDR3 protein. The profile shows about 120,000 distinct CDR3 sequences, around 30% of them singletons. Worth noting for this clonotype: Its antigen is currently unknown.

The germline V gene encodes CDR1 SGHTA and CDR2 FQGTGA. CDR3 length: 15 amino acids. V was trimmed by 5 bases and J by 1 base, leaving 13 bases between them. This sample comprised CD8+ T cells from cultured PBMCs, obtained from culture after CMV antigen stimulation. The genes are TRBV7-3 and TRBJ2-3, with D uncertain. This sequence was found in a human donor in good health (CMV status not recorded). Some clones in this sample may be carry-over from other donors' samples. CDR3 region: CASSQSDLGTDTQYF. For the CDR3, the DNA is TGTGCCAGCAGCCAAAGTGATCTCGGCACAGATACGCAGTATTTT.